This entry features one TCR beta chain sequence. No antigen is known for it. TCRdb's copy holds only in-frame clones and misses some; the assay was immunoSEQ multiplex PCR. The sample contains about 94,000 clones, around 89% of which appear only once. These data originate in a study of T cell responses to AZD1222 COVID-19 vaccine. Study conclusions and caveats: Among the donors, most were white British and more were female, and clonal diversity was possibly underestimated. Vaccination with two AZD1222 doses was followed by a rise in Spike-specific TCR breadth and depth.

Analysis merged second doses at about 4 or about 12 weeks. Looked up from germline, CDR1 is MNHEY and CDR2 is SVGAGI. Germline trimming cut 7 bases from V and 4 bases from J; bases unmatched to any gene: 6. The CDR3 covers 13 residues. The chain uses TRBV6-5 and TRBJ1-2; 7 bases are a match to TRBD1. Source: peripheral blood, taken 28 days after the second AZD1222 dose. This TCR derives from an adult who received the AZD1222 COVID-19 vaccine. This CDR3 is CASTTGVFYGYTF. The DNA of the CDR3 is TGTGCCAGCACCACAGGGGTATTCTATGGCTACACCTTC.